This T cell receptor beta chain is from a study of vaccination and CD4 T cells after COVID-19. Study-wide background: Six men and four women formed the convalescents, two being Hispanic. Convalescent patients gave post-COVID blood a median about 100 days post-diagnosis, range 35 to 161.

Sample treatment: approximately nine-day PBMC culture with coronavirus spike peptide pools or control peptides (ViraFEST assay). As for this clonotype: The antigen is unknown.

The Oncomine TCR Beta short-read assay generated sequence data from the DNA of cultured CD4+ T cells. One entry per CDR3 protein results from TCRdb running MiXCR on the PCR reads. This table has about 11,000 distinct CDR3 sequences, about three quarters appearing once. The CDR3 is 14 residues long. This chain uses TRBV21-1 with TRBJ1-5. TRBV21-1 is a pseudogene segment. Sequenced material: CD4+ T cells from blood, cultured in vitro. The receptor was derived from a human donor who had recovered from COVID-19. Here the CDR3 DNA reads TGTGCCAGCAGCAAAGGGGATAGCAATCAGCCCCAGCATTTT. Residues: CASSKGDSNQPQHF.